Listed here are 16 T cell receptor beta chains from one sample, sequenced in a study of blood T cells in healthy people across ages. Next came a second PCR, run for about 6 to 12 cycles, which used a sample-barcoded 5' primer along with a J-beta primer mix. MiXCR, run by TCRdb on the 5' RACE reads, gives a single entry per CDR3 protein. Seen here are some 640,000 distinct CDR3 sequences, 25% to 30% observed once, and the top ten hold less than 20%. Sequencing was carried out using blood. These receptors originate from a woman older than 75 in good health.

Ten or more counts support this clonotype. The chain combines TRBV2 with TRBJ2-7, with D possibly being TRBD1 or TRBD2 (5 bases each). From germline, CDR1 is SNHLY and CDR2 FYNNEI. V was trimmed by 3 bases and J by 6 bases, leaving 21 bases between them. This CDR3 spans 16 amino acids. CDR3 residues: CASSDFAGTATREQYF. The DNA for the CDR3 is TGTGCCAGCAGTGATTTCGCCGGGACCGCCACCCGCGAGCAGTACTTC.

This clonotype was counted many times. The chain has TRBV9 and TRBJ1-5; a weak D match, TRBD1 (5 bases). The V gene's germline CDR1 is SGDLS and CDR2 YYNGEE. Deletions cut 4 bases from V and 7 bases from J, with 12 bases between. The CDR3 runs to 13 residues. The CDR3 loop reads CASSPGREQPQHF. The CDR3 DNA follows: TGTGCCAGCAGCCCAGGGCGAGAACAGCCCCAGCATTTT.

This clonotype has at least ten counts. The chain has TRBV20-1 and TRBJ2-7; 8 bases are shared with TRBD1. CDR3 length equals 16 residues. The germline V gene has CDR1 DFQATT and CDR2 SNEGSKA (reference sequence). V shed 0 bases and J 5 bases; nucleotides not matched to a gene: 12. Written as DNA, the CDR3 is TGCAGTGCTAGAGATCTCCTCACGGGACAGGCCGACGAGCAGTACTTC. As protein: CSARDLLTGQADEQYF.

As DNA, the CDR3 is TGCAGTGCTAGAGATTTCAGCGGGGGCTTTAATGAGCAGTACTTC. It specifies CSARDFSGGFNEQYF. The chain uses TRBV20-1 and TRBJ2-7, with TRBD2 matching 8 bases. Looked up from germline, CDR1 is DFQATT and CDR2 is SNEGSKA (reference sequence). This CDR3 contains 15 residues. V lost 0 bases to trimming and J lost 7 bases; unmatched junction nucleotides: 11.

This clonotype was found many times. This chain joins TRBV6-6 and TRBJ2-7; 9 bases are a match to TRBD1. Germline CDR1 reads MNHNY; CDR2 reads SVGAGI (reference sequence). Trimming cost V 6 bases and J 4 bases; bases outside gene matches: 7. The CDR3 contains 14 residues. CDR3 residues: CASSPQGTGYEQYF. CDR3 DNA: TGTGCCAGCAGCCCCCAGGGGACAGGGTACGAGCAGTACTTC.

The rearrangement uses TRBV29-1 and TRBJ1-4; maybe TRBD1 (5 bases). In germline, CDR1 is SQVTM, CDR2 ANQGSEA. Trimming stripped 4 bases from V and 0 bases from J, with 15 bases between. The CDR3 runs 16 residues. The CDR3 loop is CSVVSGRGPTNEKLFF. DNA of the CDR3: TGCAGCGTTGTATCAGGGCGAGGTCCAACTAATGAAAAACTGTTTTTT. The entire variable domain, with the rest obtained from reference TRBV29-1 and TRBJ1-4, is as follows: SAVISQKPSRDICQRGTSLTIQCQVDSQVTMMFWYRQQPGQSLTLIATANQGSEATYESGFVIDKFPISRPNLTFSTLTVSNMSPEDSSIYLCSVVSGRGPTNEKLFFGSGTQLSVL.

This clonotype was observed a single time. The chain joins TRBV20-1 to TRBJ2-4; D ambiguous. The V end was cut by 2 bases, the J end by 6 bases, with 11 bases between. CDR1 and CDR2 (germline): DFQATT, SNEGSKA (reference sequence). The CDR3 runs to 13 residues. The CDR3 coding sequence is TGCAGTGCTAGAATAGGGTGGGGAAACATTCAGTACTTC. This sequence encodes CSARIGWGNIQYF.

The chain employs TRBV5-1 and TRBJ2-5; maybe TRBD1 (5 bases). Per the germline V gene, CDR1 is SGHRS and CDR2 is YFSETQ. Trimming removed 0 bases at V and 11 bases at J, with 23 bases between. This CDR3 region has 16 residues. CDR3 DNA sequence: TGCGCCAGCAGCTTGGAAGGGGCTTTAGTAATCAATGAGCAGTACTTC. It codes for CASSLEGALVINEQYF.

This clonotype was seen repeatedly, ten times or more. The chain joins TRBV4-3 to TRBJ2-3, with D maybe TRBD1 (6 bases). CDR1 and CDR2 (germline): LGHNA, YSLEER. The CDR3 sequence is 15 residues long. With 0 bases removed from V and 6 bases from J, the gap between germline ends came to 13 bases. The CDR3 here is CASSQDRQGSDTQYF. CDR3 nucleotide sequence: TGCGCCAGCAGCCAAGATAGGCAGGGGTCGGATACGCAGTATTTT.

This clonotype was found a few times. V usage is TRBV14 and J usage is TRBJ2-3, with 7 nucleotides matching TRBD2. Germline V lookup: CDR1 SGHDN, CDR2 FVKESK. Losses at the gene ends were 1 base for V and 3 bases for J; bases not matched to a gene: 7. The CDR3 sequence is 16 residues long. In DNA, the CDR3 is TGTGCCAGCAGCCAAGTCCCCAGCGGGGAAACAGATACGCAGTATTTT. It is translated as CASSQVPSGETDTQYF.

This chain connects TRBV20-1 to TRBJ2-4; D might be TRBD2 (5 bases). V lost 5 bases to trimming and J lost 1 base, with 21 bases between them. The CDR3 contains 17 residues. CDR1 is DFQATT, CDR2 SNEGSKA, per germline (reference sequence). This CDR3 is CSALLATRVAAKNIQYF. In nucleotides, the CDR3 is TGCAGTGCTTTACTGGCGACGAGGGTGGCGGCCAAAAACATTCAGTACTTC.

The genes are TRBV14 and TRBJ2-5; D gene uncertain. The CDR3 has 14 residues. V was clipped by 0 bases and J by 1 base, with 6 bases between them. Per germline, CDR1 SGHDN and CDR2 FVKESK. The CDR3 sequence: CASSQDVAQETQYF. The DNA of the CDR3 is TGTGCCAGCAGCCAAGATGTGGCCCAAGAGACCCAGTACTTC.

V usage is TRBV6-5 and J usage is TRBJ1-5; D is perhaps TRBD1 (5 bases). The germline gives CDR1 MNHEY, CDR2 SVGAGI. V was cut by 6 bases and J by 4 bases, with 16 bases left in between. This CDR3 has 15 residues. The CDR3: CASRPGGSGNQPQHF. CDR3 coding DNA: TGTGCCAGCAGACCCGGTGGGTCAGGGAATCAGCCCCAGCATTTT.

This clonotype has a handful of counts. This may stem from a read error, because a much larger clone lies one nucleotide away. The J gene is TRBJ2-5, the V gene TRBV20-1; a weak D match, TRBD1 (5 bases). Trimming took 6 bases from V and 11 from J, leaving 25 bases between them. The germline V gene has CDR1 DFQATT and CDR2 SNEGSKA (reference sequence). This CDR3 has 14 amino acids. The CDR3 DNA sequence: TGCAGTGCCGGACAAACAGCCCTCTTGAATGAGCAGTACTTC. This sequence encodes CSAGQTALLNEQYF.

This clonotype was recorded at least ten times. The chain combines TRBV20-1 with TRBJ1-1; the D is unclear. Germline-derived CDR1 and CDR2 are DFQATT and SNEGSKA (reference sequence). V was shortened by 5 bases and J by 1 base, with 11 bases between the two germline ends. CDR3 length equals 13 residues. The CDR3 region has the DNA TGCAGTGCTCCCCTCGGAGGGAACACTGAAGCTTTCTTT. This codes for CSAPLGGNTEAFF.

This clonotype turned up a few times. One end of the junction fails to match germline, which may point to a read error. The rearrangement uses TRBV6-2 or TRBV6-3 and TRBJ2-2, with 8 bases that match TRBD1. Germline V gene data show CDR1 as MNHEY and CDR2 as SVGEGT. This CDR3 has 14 residues. The CDR3 nucleotides read TGTGCCAGCAGTCCAGGGGGCCACACCGGGGAGCGGTTTTTT. Its translation: CASSPGGHTGERFF.